Below, 4 T cell receptor beta chains from the same sample are listed, as sequenced in a study of cytomegalovirus exposure and HLA in healthy donors. The PCR had 60 Vbeta and 13 Jbeta primers. Sequencing used immunoSEQ multiplex PCR; TCRdb keeps in-frame clones, though not all of them. Among a few hundred thousand clones, almost 85% were seen once, and the ten largest hold roughly 2%. Sequencing used PBMCs. The source of these receptors is a middle-aged woman in good health and CMV-seropositive.

The chain uses TRBV28 and TRBJ2-3; 10 bases match TRBD2. Germline CDR1 MDHEN, CDR2 SYDVKM. The J segment lost 5 bases and the V segment lost 6 bases, leaving 14 bases of the junction unmatched. The length of the CDR3 is 17 residues. CDR3 DNA sequence: TGTGCCAGCAGCCCCCCTCGGACTAGCGGAGCAAAAGATACGCAGTATTTT. Residues: CASSPPRTSGAKDTQYF.

The chain employs TRBV4-3 and TRBJ2-7, with a possible D match to TRBD1 (7 bases). V shed 0 bases and J shed 8 bases, with 17 bases lying between them. The CDR3 totals 15 residues. CDR1 is LGHNA and CDR2 is YSLEER in the germline V gene. The CDR3 region is CASSQDRAGGGKQYF. The CDR3 coding sequence is TGCGCCAGCAGCCAAGATCGGGCAGGGGGAGGTAAGCAGTACTTC.

The chain is built from TRBV19 and TRBJ1-2; a possible D gene is TRBD1 (5 bases). The CDR3 totals 18 residues. Germline lookup yields CDR1 LNHDA and CDR2 SQIVND (reference sequence). The germline V and J ends were trimmed by 1 base and 2 bases, with 20 bases remaining between them. In nucleotides, the CDR3 is TGTGCCAGTAGTATAGTCAGAGCCGAGACAGAGTTAAACTATGGCTACACCTTC. It specifies CASSIVRAETELNYGYTF.

The chain recombines TRBV7-2 with TRBJ1-1; TRBD1 is a possible D gene (6 bases). Looked up from germline, CDR1 is SGHTA and CDR2 is FQGNSA. Trimming stripped 1 base from V and 5 bases from J, with 17 bases between. CDR3 length equals 16 residues. The CDR3 loop reads CASSLVPRDIKTEAFF. CDR3 nucleotide sequence: TGTGCCAGCAGCTTAGTGCCCCGGGACATTAAGACTGAAGCTTTCTTT.